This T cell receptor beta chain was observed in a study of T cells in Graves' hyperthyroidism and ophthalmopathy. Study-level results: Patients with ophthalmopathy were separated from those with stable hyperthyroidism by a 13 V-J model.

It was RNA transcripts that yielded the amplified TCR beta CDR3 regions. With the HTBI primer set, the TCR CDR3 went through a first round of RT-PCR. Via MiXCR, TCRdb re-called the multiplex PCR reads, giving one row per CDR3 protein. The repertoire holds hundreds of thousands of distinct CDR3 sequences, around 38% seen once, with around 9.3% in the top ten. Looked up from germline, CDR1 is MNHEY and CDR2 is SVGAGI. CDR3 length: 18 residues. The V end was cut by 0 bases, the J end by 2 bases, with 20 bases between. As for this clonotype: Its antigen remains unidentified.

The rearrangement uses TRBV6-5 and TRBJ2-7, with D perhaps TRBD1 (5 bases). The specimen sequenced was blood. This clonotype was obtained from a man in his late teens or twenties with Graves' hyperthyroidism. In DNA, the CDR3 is TGTGCCAGCAGTTACTCGATTTTTGACGACAGATTAACCTACGAGCAGTACTTC. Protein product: CASSYSIFDDRLTYEQYF.